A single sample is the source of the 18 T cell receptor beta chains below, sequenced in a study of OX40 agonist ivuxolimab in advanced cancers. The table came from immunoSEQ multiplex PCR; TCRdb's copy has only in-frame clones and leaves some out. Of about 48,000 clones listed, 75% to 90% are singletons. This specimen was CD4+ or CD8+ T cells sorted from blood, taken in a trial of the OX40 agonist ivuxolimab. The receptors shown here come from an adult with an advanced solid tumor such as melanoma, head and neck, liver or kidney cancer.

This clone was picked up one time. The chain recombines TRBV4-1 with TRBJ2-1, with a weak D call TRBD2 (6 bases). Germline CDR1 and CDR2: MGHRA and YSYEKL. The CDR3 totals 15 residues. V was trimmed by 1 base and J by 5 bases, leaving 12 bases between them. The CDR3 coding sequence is TGCGCCAGCAGCCAAGGGGACGGGAGCGACAATGAGCAGTTCTTC. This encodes CASSQGDGSDNEQFF.

Here the CDR3 DNA reads TGCAGCCCTCGACTAGCGACCCACAATGAGCAGTTCTTC. It translates to CSPRLATHNEQFF. The chain links TRBV29-1 to TRBJ2-1; 8 nucleotides agree with TRBD2. The CDR3 runs 13 residues. Germline CDR1 and CDR2: SQVTM and ANQGSEA. V shed 8 bases and J 5 bases; nucleotides not matched to a gene: 8.

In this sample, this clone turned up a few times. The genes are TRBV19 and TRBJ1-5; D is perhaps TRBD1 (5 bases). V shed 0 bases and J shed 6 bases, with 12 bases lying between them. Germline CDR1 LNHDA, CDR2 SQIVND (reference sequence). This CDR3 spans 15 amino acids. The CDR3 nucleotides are TGTGCCAGTAGTATAGATCAGGGAGTCCGTCAGCCCCAGCATTTT. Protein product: CASSIDQGVRQPQHF.

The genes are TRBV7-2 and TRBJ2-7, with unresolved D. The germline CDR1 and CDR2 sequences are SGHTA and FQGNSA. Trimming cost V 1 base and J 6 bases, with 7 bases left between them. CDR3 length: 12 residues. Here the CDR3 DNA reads TGTGCCAGCAGCTTAGATCTACGCGAGCAGTACTTC. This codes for CASSLDLREQYF.

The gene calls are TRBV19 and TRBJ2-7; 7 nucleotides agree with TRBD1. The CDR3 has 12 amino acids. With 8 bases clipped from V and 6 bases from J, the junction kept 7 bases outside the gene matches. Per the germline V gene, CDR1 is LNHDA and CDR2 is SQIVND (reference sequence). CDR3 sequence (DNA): TGTGCCAGTGGAACAGGGGTGAGCGAGCAGTACTTC. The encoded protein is CASGTGVSEQYF.

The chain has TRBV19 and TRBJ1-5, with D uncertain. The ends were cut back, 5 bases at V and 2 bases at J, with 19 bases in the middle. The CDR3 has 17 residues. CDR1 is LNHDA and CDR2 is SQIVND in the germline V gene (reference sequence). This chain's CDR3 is CASSLDSSGVGNQPQHF. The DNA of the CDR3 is TGTGCCAGTAGTCTGGATTCAAGCGGGGTTGGCAATCAGCCCCAGCATTTT.

DNA of the CDR3: TGCGCCAGCAGCCAAGTCGTTAGGGACAGGGAAACCTACGAGCAGTACTTC. Translating it yields CASSQVVRDRETYEQYF. The rearrangement links TRBV4-1 to TRBJ2-7, with 9 bases that match TRBD1. Trimming at V came to 1 base and at J to 2 bases, leaving 9 bases not matched to a gene. Germline CDR1 is MGHRA and CDR2 is YSYEKL. The CDR3 is 17 residues long.

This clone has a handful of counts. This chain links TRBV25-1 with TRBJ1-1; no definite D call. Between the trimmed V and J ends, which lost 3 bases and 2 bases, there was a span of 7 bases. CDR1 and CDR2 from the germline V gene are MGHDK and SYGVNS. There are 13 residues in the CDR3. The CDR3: CASSEGRNTEAFF. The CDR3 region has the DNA TGTGCCAGCAGTGAGGGCAGAAACACTGAAGCTTTCTTT.

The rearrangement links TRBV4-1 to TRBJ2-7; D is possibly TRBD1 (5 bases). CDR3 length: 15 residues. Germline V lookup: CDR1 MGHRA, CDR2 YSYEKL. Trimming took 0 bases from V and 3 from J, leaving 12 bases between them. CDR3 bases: TGCGCCAGCAGCCAAGAGGTCAGGGAAAGCTACGAGCAGTACTTC. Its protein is CASSQEVRESYEQYF.

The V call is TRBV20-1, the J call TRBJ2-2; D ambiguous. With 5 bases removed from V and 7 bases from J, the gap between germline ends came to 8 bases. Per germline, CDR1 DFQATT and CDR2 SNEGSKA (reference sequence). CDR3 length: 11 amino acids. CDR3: CSAPRVGELFF. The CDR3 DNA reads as TGCAGTGCTCCTAGGGTCGGGGAGCTGTTTTTT.

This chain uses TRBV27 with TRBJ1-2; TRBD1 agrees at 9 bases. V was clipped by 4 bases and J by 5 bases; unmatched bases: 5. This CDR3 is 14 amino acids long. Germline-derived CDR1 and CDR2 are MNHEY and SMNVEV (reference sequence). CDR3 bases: TGTGCCAGCAGTTCCCCCGGGACAGGGTATGGCTACACCTTC. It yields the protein CASSSPGTGYGYTF.

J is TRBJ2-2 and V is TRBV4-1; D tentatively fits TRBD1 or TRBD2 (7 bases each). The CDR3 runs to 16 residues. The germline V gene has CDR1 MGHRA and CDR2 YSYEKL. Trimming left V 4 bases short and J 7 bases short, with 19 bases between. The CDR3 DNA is TGCGCCAGCAGCCTCGCACGGACAGGACTAGGCGGGGAGCTGTTTTTT. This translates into CASSLARTGLGGELFF.

The CDR3 protein is CASSLSPTGGQPQHF. CDR3 nucleotides: TGTGCCAGCAGTTTATCCCCGACAGGGGGCCAGCCCCAGCATTTT. The chain couples TRBV27 to TRBJ1-5, with 10 bases identical to TRBD1. V dropped 0 bases and J dropped 7; count of bases not matched to a gene: 3. This CDR3 has 15 amino acids. Germline V gene lookup returns CDR1 MNHEY and CDR2 SMNVEV (reference sequence).

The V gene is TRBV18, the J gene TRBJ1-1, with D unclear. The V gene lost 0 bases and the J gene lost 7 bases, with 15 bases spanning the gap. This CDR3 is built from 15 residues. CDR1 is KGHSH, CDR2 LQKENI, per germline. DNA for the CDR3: TGTGCCAGCTCACCACCCATCACAACCGTGAATGAAGCTTTCTTT. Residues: CASSPPITTVNEAFF.

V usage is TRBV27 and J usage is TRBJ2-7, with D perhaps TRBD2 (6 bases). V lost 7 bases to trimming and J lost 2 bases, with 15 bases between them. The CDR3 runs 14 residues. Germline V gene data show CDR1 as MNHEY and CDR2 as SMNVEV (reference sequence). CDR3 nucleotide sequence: TGTGCCAGCACTATATATCCGGGGGCCTACGAGCAGTACTTC. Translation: CASTIYPGAYEQYF.

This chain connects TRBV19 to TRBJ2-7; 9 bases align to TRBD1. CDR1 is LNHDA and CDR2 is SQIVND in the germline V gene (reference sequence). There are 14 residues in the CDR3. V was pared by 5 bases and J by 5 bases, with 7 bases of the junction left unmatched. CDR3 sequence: CASSVGQGTDEQYF. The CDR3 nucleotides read TGTGCCAGTAGTGTCGGACAGGGGACCGACGAGCAGTACTTC.

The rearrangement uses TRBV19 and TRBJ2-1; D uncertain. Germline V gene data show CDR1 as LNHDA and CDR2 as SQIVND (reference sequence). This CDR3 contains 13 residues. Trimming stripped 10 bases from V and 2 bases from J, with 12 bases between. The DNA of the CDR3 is TGTGCCACCTCGGACGCAGCCTACAATGAGCAGTTCTTC. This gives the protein CATSDAAYNEQFF.

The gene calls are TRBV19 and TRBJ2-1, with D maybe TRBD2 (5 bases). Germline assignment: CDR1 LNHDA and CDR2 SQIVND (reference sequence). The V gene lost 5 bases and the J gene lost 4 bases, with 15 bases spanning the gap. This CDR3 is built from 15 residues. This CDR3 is CASSPSGGLYNEQFF. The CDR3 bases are TGTGCCAGTAGTCCTTCGGGCGGACTGTACAATGAGCAGTTCTTC.